This T cell receptor (beta chain) was documented in a study of T-cell memory formation after mild COVID-19 (dated by TCRdb to the early 2020s). For context, the study as a whole: TCR sequence clusters from the two donors were largely donor specific. Longitudinal TCRalpha and TCRbeta repertoire sequencing tracked T-cell clones expanding and contracting after mild COVID-19 in two donors. The cohort comprised two young, previously healthy adult volunteers, one female and one male.

Sequencing was carried out with an Illumina NovaSeq 6000. cDNA libraries for TCRalpha and TCRbeta were prepared by 5'RACE using constant-segment primers, with sample barcodes and unique molecular identifiers added. RNA was extracted from every sample with Trizol reagent. Amplification of the libraries took two PCR steps, and the second step added a second sample barcode plus Illumina TruSeq adapters. The libraries were sequenced on an Illumina NovaSeq using 2 x 150 bp paired-end reads. Per the original workflow: Reads were demultiplexed and collapsed into UMI-guided consensus sequences with migec v1.2.7. Using mixcr v2.1.11, UMI consensuses were aligned to TRA and TRB V and J templates and then assembled into clonotypes. A clonotype was counted as expanded or contracted only when both edgeR and NoisET called the clonotype significant, with the noise models trained on biological replicates. For edgeR calls, the cutoffs were a false discovery rate-adjusted p below 0.01 and a log2 fold-change threshold of 1. As an exploratory analysis of dynamics, max-normalized trajectories of the 1000 most abundant clonotypes were examined by PCA with hierarchical clustering. Separately sequenced CD4+ and CD8+ repertoires were used to assign the CD4 or CD8 phenotype of responding clones. TCRdb reanalyzed the raw reads on its own, using fastp at Q25 for trimming and MiXCR for clone calling, and kept in-frame beta chains. CDR3 protein sequences are deduplicated, and each keeps its most common genes and DNA. These V and J calls rely on TCRdb rather than the paper's analysis. For this sample there are roughly 250,000 distinct CDR3 sequences; around 15% appear just once. Jointly, the top ten make up approximately 3.5% of the sample.

Study-wide conclusions, independent of this receptor: SARS-CoV-2 specificity of the second-wave clones peaking on day 37 was not confirmed. Contracting CD4+ clones were located mainly in the CM and EM memory subsets, whereas CD8+ clones were found to be enriched in EMRA. The detection of some responding clones in pre-infection memory suggests that pre-existing cross-reactive memory T cells joined the SARS-CoV-2 response. From day 15 to 85, contracting clones showed balanced CD4/CD8 phenotypes, whereas a second wave of clones that expanded from day 15 to 37 leaned towards CD4+. The study covered only a couple of mild cases, and larger cohorts including severe cases with pre-infection samples were considered necessary.

Germline trimming: 3 bases from V, 2 bases from J; junction bases outside gene matches: 3. Reading from cysteine to phenylalanine, the CDR3 counts 16 amino acids. Left in the record is the CDR3 DNA by itself, 48 bases read in frame from the first base. As encoded in the germline V gene, CDR1 is KGHDR while CDR2 is SFDVKD. Note on this clonotype: The target of this receptor is not known. No per-base quality is available; no much larger clone lies one base away.

Ficoll-Paque density gradient centrifugation was used to isolate PBMCs. The sequence was obtained from a man younger than 35 who had mild COVID-19 (a few samples of this study predate the infection). The sample titles of this study are shuffled in the database, so cell type and time point are left out; the donor was told from shared clones. The sample taken for sequencing was PBMCs or a T cell subset sorted from them (not recorded which). Recombination joined TRBV24-1 with TRBJ2-5; 12 of the junction bases match TRBD2. The DNA reads as follows: TGTGCCACCAGTGATCCGACTAGCGGGAGACAAGAGACCCAGTACTTC. Its protein product is CATSDPTSGRQETQYF.